The clone carrying this TCR beta chain has a handful of counts. This specimen belongs to a study of cytomegalovirus exposure and HLA in healthy donors. Trimming pared 4 bases from V and 2 bases from J, leaving 8 bases between. Germline V lookup: CDR1 MNHEY, CDR2 SVGAGI. CDR3 length: 13 residues. PCR used 60 Vbeta primers and 13 Jbeta primers. Clones were sequenced by immunoSEQ multiplex PCR, and TCRdb holds only the in-frame ones, with some missing. Of some 150,000 clones listed, more than 75% are singletons. This TCR was sampled from a man aged 18 to 35 in good health and CMV-seropositive. This chain connects TRBV6-5 to TRBJ1-1; unclear D gene. Sequencing input: PBMCs. For the CDR3, the DNA is TGTGCCAGCAGTTTAGTTCTCAACACTGAAGCTTTCTTT. Its protein product is CASSLVLNTEAFF.